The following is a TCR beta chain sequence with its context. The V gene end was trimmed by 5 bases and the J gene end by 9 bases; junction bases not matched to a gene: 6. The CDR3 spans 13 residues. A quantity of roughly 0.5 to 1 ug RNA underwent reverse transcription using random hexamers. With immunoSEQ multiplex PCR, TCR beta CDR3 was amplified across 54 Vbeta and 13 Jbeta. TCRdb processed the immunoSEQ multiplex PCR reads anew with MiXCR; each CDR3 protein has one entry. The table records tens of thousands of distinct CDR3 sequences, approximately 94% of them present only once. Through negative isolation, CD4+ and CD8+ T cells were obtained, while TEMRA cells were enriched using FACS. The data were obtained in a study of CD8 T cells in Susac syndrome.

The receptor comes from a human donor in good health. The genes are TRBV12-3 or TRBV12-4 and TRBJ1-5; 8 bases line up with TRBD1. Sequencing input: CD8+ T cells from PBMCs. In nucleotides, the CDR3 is TGTGCCAGCAGTCAGTACAGGGGGTGGCCCCAGCATTTT. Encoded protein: CASSQYRGWPQHF.